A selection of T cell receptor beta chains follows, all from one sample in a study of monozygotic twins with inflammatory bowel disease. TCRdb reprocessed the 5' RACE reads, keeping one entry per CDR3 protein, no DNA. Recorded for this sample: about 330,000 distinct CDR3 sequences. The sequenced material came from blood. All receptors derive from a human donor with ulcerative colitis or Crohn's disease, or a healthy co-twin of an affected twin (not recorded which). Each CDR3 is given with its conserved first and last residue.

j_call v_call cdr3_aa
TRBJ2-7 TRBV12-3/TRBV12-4 CASSFGAGTGAYEQYF
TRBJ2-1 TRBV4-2 CASSQDATSGQNNEQFF
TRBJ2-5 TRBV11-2 CASSLSTSFTPRQYF
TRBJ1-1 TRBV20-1 CSANRALMNTEAFF
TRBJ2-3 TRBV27 CASSSRLTSTDTQYF
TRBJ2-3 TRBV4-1 CASSQVLEGGTDTQYF
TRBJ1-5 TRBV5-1 CASRPGPSTNQPQHF
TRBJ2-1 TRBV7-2 CASSSNLPYNEQFF
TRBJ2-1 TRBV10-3 CATSLQRNEQFF
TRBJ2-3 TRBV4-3 CASSQDDHDTDTQYF
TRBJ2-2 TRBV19 CASSIGPNTGELFF
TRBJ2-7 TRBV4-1 CASSQVAGSTYEQYF
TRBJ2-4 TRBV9 CASSVAVAGFQYF
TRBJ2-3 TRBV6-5 CASSFSGQGTDTQYF
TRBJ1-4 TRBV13 CASSVGWGQEEKLFF
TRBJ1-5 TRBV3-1 CASSQDSGTSAQHF
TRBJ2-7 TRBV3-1 CASSQETNRGGDEQYF
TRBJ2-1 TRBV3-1 CASSPGLAGDEQFF
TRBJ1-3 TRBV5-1 CASSSGVGNTIYF
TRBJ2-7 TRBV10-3 CAISESRTVRDRQYF
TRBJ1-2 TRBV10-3 CAISVTGWDGYTF
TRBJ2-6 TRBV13 CASSSERGLPDSGANVLTF
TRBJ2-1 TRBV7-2 CASSPPKAGTSYNEQFF
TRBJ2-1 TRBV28 CASSTHSSYNEQFF
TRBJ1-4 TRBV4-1 CASSHGGFGGGEKLFF
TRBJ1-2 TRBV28 CASSSIGTVSNGYTF
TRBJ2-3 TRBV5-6 CASSFLRGSTDTQYF
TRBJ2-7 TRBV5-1 CASSLRTGSYEQYF
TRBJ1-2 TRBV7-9 CASSPRTGSGYTF
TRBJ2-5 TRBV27 CASSSWPGTQYF
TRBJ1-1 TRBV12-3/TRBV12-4 CASSYPSQVYTEAFF
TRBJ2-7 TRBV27 CASSGPGTSSYEQYF
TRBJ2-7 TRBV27 CASSRRDRTYEQYF
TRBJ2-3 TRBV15 CATRNPERGVNTDTQYF
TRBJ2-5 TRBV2 CASSGQGMQTQYF
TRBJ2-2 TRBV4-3 CASSQEGNTGELFF